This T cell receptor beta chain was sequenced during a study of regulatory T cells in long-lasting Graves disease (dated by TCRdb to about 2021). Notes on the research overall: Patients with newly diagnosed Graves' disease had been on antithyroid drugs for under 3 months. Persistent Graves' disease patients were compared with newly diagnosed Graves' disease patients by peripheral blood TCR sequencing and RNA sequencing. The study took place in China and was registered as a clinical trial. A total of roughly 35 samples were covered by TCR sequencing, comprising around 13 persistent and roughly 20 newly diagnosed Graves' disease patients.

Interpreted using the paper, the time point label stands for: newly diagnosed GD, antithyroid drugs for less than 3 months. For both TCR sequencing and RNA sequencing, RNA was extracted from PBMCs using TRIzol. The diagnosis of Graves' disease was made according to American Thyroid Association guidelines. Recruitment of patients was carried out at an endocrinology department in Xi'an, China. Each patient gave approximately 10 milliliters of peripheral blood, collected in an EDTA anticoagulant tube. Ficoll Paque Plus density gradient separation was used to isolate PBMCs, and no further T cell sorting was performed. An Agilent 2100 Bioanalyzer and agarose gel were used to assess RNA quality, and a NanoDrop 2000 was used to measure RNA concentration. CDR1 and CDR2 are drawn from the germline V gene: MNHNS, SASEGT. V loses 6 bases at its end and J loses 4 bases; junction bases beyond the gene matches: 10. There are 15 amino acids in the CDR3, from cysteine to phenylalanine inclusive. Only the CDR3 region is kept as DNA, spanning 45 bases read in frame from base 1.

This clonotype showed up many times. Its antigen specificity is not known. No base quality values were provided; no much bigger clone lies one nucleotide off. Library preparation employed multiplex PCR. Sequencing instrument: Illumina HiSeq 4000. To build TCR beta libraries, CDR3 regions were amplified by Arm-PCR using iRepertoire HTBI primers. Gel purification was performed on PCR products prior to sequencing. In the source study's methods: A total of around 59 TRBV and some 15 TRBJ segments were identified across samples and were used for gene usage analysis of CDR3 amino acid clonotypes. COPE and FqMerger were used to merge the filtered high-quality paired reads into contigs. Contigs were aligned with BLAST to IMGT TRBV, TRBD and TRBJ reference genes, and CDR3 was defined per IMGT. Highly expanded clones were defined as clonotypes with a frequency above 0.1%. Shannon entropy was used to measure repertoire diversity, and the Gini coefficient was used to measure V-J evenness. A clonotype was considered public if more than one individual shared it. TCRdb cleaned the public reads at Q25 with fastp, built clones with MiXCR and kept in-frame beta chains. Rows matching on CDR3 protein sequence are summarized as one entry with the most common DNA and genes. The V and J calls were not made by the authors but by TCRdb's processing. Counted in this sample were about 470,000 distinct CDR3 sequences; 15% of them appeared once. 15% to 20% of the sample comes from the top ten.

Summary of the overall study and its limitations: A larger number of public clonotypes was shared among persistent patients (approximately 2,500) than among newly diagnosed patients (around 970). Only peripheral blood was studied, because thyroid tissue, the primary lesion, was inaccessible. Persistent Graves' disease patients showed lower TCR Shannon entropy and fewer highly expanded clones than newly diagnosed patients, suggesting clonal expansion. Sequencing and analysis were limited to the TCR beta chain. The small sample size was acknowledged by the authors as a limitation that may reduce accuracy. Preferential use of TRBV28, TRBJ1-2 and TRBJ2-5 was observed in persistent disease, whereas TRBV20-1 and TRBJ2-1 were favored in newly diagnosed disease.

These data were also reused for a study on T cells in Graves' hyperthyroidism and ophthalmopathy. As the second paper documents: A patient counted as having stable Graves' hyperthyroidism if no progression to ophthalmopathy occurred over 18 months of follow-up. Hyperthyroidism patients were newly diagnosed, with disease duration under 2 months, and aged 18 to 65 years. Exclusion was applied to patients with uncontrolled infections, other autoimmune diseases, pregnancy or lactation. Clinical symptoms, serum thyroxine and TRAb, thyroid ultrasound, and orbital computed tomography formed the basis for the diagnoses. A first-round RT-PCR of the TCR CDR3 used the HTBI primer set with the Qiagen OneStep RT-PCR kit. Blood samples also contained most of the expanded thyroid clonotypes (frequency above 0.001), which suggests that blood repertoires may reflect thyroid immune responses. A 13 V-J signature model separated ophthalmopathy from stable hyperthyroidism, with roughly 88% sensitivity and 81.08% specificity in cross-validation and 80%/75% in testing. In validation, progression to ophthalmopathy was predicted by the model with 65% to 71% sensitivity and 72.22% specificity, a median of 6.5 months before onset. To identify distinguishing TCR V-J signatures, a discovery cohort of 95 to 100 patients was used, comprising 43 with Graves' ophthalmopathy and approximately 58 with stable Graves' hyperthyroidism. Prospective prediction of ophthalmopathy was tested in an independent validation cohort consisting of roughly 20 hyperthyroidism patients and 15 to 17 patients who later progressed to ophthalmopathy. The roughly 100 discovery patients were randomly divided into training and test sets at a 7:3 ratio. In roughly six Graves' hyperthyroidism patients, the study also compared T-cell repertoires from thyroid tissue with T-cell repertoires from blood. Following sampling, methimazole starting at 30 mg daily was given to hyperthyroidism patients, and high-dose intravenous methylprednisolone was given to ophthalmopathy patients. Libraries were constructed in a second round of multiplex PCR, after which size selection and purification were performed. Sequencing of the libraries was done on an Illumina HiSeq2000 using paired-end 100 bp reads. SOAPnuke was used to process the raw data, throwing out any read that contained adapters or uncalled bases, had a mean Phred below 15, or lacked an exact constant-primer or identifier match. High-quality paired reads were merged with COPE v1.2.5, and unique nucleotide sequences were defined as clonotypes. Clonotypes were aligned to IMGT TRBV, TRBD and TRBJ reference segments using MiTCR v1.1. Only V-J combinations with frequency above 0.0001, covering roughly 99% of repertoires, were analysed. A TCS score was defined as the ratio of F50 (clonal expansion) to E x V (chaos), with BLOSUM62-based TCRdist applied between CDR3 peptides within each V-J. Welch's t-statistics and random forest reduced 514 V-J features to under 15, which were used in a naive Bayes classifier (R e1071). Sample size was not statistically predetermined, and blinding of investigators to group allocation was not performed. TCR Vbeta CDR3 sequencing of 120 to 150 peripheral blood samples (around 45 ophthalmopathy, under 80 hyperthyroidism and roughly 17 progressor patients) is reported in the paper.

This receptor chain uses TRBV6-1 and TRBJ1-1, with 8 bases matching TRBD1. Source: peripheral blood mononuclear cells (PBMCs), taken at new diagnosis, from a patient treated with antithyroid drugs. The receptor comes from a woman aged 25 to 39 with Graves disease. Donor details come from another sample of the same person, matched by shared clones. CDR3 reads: CASRDRGTRGTEAFF. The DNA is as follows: TGTGCCAGCAGAGACAGGGGAACCCGGGGCACTGAAGCTTTCTTT.